The 7 T cell receptor beta chains reported below all come from one sample, sequenced in a study of post-analysis software for immune sequencing data. Study-wide findings and caveats: Elevated frequency relative to controls characterized 4 or 5 TRBV segments in patients, TRBV5-6, TRBV5-1 and TRBV20-1 among them.

No antigen has been assigned to these receptors. Every TCR beta cDNA library bore unique molecular identifiers. TCRdb analysed the PCR reads with MiXCR anew, one entry per CDR3 protein. The sample has 400,000 to 500,000 distinct CDR3 sequences, 30% to 40% seen once. The specimen sequenced was blood. The receptors were sampled from a girl aged 2 to 9 with multiple sclerosis.

This chain connects TRBV28 to TRBJ2-3, with 7 bases identical to TRBD2. Germline-derived CDR1 and CDR2 are MDHEN and SYDVKM. Trimming took 2 bases from V and 5 from J; bases not matched to a gene: 7. The CDR3 is 15 amino acids. CDR3 bases: TGTGCCAGCAGTTTAGGGGCGGGGGAGGAAGATACGCAGTATTTT. Amino acids: CASSLGAGEEDTQYF. The full variable domain, rest sourced from reference TRBV28 and TRBJ2-3, is DVKVTQSSRYLVKRTGEKVFLECVQDMDHENMFWYRQDPGLGLRLIYFSYDVKMKEKGDIPEGYSVSREKKERFSLILESASTNQTSMYLCASSLGAGEEDTQYFGPGTRLTVL.

This clonotype was detected once. V and J are TRBV2 and TRBJ1-1; perhaps TRBD1 as D (5 bases). The CDR3 spans 12 residues. CDR1 and CDR2 from the germline V gene are SNHLY and FYNNEI. Trimming left V 10 bases short and J 3 bases short, with 12 bases between. As DNA, the CDR3 is TGTGCCACTCGGGGGGAATACACTGAAGCTTTCTTT. Translation: CATRGEYTEAFF.

This clonotype was seen a handful of times. CDR3 sequence (DNA): TGTGCCAGCAGCTTACGTGATACGGAGACCCAGTACTTC. This sequence encodes CASSLRDTETQYF. This chain links TRBV5-6 with TRBJ2-5; D not resolved. V dropped 2 bases and J dropped 5 bases, with 10 bases sitting between them. Germline lookup yields CDR1 SGHDT and CDR2 YYEEEE. The CDR3 has 13 amino acids.

The chain joins TRBV6-4 to TRBJ1-1; D gene ambiguous. The CDR3 is 13 amino acids. CDR1 MRHNA and CDR2 SNTAGT come from the germline V gene. With 3 bases removed from V and 0 bases from J, the gap between germline ends came to 5 bases. CDR3 region: CASSEELNTEAFF. The CDR3 region has the DNA TGTGCCAGCAGTGAAGAGTTGAACACTGAAGCTTTCTTT.

The rearrangement joins TRBV27 to TRBJ1-1; D not certain. The V gene lost 0 bases and the J gene lost 0 bases, with 8 bases spanning the gap. This CDR3 region has 15 residues. Germline CDR1 MNHEY, CDR2 SMNVEV (reference sequence). This CDR3 reads CASSLSLQLNTEAFF. In DNA form, the CDR3 reads TGTGCCAGCAGTTTATCTTTACAGTTGAACACTGAAGCTTTCTTT.

This chain links TRBV3-1 with TRBJ2-5; D is ambiguous. Germline V gene lookup returns CDR1 LGHDT and CDR2 YNNKEL (reference sequence). The CDR3 is made up of 14 amino acids. Deletions cut 0 bases from V and 5 bases from J, with 10 bases between. The CDR3 here is CASSQEYGRETQYF. As DNA, the CDR3 is TGTGCCAGCAGCCAAGAATATGGTCGGGAGACCCAGTACTTC.

This sequence joins TRBV10-3 and TRBJ1-1; 10 nucleotides agree with TRBD1. The CDR3 is made up of 14 amino acids. The V segment lost 6 bases and the J segment 2 bases; nucleotides outside the gene matches: 3. Germline V gives CDR1 ENHRY, CDR2 SYGVKD. The CDR3 DNA reads TGTGCCATCAGGGGGACAGGGGAAAACACTGAAGCTTTCTTT. Its protein product is CAIRGTGENTEAFF.